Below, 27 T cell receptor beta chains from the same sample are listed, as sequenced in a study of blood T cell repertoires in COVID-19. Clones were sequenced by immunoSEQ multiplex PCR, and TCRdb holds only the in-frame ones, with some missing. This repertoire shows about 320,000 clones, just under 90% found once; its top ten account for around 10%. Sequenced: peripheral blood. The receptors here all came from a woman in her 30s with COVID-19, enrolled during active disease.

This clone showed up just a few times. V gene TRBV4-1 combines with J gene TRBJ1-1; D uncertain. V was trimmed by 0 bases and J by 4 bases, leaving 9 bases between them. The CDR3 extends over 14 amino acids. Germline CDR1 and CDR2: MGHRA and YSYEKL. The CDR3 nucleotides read TGCGCCAGCAGCCAAGACTGGGAGGTCACTGAAGCTTTCTTT. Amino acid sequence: CASSQDWEVTEAFF.

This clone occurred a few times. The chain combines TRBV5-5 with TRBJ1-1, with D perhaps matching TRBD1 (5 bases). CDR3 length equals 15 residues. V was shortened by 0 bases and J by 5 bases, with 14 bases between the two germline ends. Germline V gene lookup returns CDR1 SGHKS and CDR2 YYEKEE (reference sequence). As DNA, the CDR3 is TGTGCCAGCAGCTTGGCGTTACTGCCAGGGACTGAAGCTTTCTTT. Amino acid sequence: CASSLALLPGTEAFF.

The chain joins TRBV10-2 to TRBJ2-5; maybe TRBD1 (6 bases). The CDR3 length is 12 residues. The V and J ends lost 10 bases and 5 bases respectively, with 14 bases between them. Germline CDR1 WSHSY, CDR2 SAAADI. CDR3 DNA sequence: TGCGCCACCCAGGGGTCTTGGGAGACCCAGTACTTC. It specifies CATQGSWETQYF.

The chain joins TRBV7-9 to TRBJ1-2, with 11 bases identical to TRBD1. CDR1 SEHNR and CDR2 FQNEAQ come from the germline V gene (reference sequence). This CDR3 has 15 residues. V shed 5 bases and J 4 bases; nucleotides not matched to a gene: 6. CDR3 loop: CASSPGQGAIYGYTF. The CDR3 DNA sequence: TGTGCCAGCAGCCCCGGACAGGGGGCTATCTATGGCTACACCTTC.

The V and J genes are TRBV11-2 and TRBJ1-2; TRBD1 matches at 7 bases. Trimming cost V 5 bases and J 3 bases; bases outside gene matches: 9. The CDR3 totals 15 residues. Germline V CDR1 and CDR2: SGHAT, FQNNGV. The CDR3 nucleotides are TGTGCCAGCAGCGCGCAGAGGGACAGTGACTATGGCTACACCTTC. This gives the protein CASSAQRDSDYGYTF.

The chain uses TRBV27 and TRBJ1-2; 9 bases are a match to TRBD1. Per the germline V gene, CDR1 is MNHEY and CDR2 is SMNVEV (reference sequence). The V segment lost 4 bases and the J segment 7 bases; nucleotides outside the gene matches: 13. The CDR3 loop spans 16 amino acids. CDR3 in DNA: TGTGCCAGCAGTTCCCCCCTTAGGACAGGGGCCTCTGGCTACACCTTC. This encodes CASSSPLRTGASGYTF.

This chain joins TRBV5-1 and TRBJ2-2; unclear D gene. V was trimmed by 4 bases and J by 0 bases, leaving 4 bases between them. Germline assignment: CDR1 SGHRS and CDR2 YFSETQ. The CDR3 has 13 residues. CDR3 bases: TGCGCCAGCAGCCCCTCGAACACCGGGGAGCTGTTTTTT. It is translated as CASSPSNTGELFF.

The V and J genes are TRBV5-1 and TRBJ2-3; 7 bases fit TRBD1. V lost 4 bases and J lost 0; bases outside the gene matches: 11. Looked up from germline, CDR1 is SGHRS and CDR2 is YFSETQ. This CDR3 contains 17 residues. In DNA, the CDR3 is TGCGCCAGCAGCCCCCTTCCCACAGGGGTTAGCACAGATACGCAGTATTTT. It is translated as CASSPLPTGVSTDTQYF.

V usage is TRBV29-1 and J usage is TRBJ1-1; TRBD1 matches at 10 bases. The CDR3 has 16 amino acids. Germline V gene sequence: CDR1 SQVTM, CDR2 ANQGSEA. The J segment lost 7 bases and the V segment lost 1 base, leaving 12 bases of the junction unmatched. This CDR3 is CSVEADSGTGAFEAFF. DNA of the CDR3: TGCAGCGTTGAAGCGGACTCCGGGACAGGGGCGTTTGAAGCTTTCTTT.

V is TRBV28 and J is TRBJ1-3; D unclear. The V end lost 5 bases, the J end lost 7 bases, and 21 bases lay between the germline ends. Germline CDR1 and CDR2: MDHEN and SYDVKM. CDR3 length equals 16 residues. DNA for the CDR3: TGTGCCAGCAGTGCCTTCCTCGGGAACTCGGGGAACACCATATATTTT. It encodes CASSAFLGNSGNTIYF.

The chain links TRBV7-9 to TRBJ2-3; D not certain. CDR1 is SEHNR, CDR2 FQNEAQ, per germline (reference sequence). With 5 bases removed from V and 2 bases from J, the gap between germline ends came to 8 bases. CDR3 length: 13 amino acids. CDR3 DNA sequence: TGTGCCAGCAGCCTAACCAACACAGATACGCAGTATTTT. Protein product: CASSLTNTDTQYF.

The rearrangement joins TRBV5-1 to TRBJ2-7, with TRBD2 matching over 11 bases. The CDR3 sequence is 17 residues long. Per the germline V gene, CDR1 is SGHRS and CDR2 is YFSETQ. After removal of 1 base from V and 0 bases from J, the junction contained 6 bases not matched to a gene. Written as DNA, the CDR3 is TGCGCCAGCAGCTTGAGGACTAGCGGGTCCAGCTCCTACGAGCAGTACTTC. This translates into CASSLRTSGSSSYEQYF.

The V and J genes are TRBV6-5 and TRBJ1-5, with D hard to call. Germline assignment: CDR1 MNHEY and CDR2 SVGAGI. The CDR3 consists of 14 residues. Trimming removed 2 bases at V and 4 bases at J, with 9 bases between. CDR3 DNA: TGTGCCAGCAGTTACGGGAGTTGGAATCAGCCCCAGCATTTT. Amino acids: CASSYGSWNQPQHF.

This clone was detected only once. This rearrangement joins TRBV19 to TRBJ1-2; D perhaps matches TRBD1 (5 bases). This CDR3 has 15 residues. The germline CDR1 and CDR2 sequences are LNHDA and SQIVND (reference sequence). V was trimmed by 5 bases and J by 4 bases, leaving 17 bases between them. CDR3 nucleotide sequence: TGTGCCAGTAGTCCATCAACAGGATCTCTCTATGGCTACACCTTC. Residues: CASSPSTGSLYGYTF. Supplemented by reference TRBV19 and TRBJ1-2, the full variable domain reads DGGITQSPKYLFRKEGQNVTLSCEQNLNHDAMYWYRQDPGQGLRLIYYSQIVNDFQKGDIAEGYSVSREKKESFPLTVTSAQKNPTAFYLCASSPSTGSLYGYTFGSGTRLTVV.

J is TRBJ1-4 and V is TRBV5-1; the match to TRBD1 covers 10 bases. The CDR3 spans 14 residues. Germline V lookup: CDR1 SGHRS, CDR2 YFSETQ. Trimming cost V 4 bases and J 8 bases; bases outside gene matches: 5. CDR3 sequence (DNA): TGCGCCAGCAGCCGGGACAGGGGCGCGGAAAAACTGTTTTTT. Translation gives CASSRDRGAEKLFF.

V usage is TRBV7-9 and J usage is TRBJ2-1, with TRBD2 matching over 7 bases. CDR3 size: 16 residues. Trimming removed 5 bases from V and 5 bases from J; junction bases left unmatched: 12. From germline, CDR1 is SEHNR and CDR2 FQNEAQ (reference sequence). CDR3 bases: TGTGCCAGCAGCCCCCGCGGCCGCGGGAGAAACAATGAGCAGTTCTTC. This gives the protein CASSPRGRGRNNEQFF.

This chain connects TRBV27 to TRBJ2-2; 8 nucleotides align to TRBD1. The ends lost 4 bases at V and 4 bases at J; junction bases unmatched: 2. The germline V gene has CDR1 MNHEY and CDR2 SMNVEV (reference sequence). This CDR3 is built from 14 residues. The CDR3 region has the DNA TGTGCCAGCAGTTGGACAGGGACCACCGGGGAGCTGTTTTTT. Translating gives CASSWTGTTGELFF.

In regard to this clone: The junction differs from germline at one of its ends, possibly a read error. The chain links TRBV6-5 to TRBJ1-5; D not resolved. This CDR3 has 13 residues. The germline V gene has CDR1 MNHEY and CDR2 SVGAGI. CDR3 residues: CASSTHSIQPQHF. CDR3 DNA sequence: TGTGCCAGCAGTACCCACAGCATTCAGCCCCAGCATTTT.

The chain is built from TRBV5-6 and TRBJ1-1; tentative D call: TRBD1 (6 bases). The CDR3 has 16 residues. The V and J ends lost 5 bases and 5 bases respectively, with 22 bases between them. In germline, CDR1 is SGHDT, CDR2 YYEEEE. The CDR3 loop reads CASSLQGLVVVTEAFF. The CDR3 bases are TGTGCCAGCAGTTTACAGGGTTTGGTCGTTGTTACTGAAGCTTTCTTT. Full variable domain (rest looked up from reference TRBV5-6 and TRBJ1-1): DAGVTQSPTHLIKTRGQQVTLRCSPKSGHDTVSWYQQALGQGPQFIFQYYEEEERQRGNFPDRFSGHQFPNYSSELNVNALLLGDSALYLCASSLQGLVVVTEAFFGQGTRLTVV.

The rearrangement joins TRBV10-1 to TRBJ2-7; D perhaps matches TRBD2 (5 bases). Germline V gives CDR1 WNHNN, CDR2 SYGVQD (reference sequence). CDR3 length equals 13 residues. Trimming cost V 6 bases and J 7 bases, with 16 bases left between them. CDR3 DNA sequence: TGCGCCAGCAGCCAGACTACTAAGTCTGAGCAGTACTTC. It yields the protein CASSQTTKSEQYF.

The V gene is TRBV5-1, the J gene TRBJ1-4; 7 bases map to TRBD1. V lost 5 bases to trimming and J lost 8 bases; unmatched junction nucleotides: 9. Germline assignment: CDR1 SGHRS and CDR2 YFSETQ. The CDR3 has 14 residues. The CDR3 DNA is TGCGCCAGCAGTTCTGACAGGGTCCGGGAAAAACTGTTTTTT. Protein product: CASSSDRVREKLFF.

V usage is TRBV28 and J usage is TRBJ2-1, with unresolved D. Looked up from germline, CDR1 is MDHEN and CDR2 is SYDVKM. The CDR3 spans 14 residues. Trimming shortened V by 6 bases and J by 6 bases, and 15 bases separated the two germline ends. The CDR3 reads CASRGGPIGNEQFF. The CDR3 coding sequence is TGTGCCAGCAGAGGCGGTCCGATCGGCAATGAGCAGTTCTTC.

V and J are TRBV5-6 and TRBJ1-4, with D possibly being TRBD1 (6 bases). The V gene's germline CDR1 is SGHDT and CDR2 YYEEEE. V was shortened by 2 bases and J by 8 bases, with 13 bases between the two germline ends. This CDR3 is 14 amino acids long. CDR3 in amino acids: CASSLPGVDEKLFF. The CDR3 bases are TGTGCCAGCAGCTTACCAGGGGTCGACGAAAAACTGTTTTTT.

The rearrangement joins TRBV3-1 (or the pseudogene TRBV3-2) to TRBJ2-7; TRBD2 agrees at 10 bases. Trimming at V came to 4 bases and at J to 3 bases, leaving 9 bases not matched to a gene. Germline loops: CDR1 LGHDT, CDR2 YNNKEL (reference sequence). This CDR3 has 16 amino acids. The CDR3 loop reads CASSPPRLAGFYEQYF. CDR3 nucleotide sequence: TGTGCCAGCAGCCCCCCCCGACTAGCGGGTTTCTACGAGCAGTACTTC.

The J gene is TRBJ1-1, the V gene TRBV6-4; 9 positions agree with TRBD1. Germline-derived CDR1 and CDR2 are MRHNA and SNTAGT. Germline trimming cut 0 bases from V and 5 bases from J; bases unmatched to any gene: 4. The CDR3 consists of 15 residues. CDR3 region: CASSDSRGQGTEAFF. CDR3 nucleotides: TGTGCCAGCAGTGACTCGAGAGGACAGGGGACTGAAGCTTTCTTT.

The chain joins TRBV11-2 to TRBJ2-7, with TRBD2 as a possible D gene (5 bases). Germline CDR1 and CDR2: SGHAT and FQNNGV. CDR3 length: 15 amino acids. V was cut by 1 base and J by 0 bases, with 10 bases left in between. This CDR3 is CASSLGLTSSYEQYF. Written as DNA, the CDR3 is TGTGCCAGCAGCTTAGGACTAACCTCCTCCTACGAGCAGTACTTC. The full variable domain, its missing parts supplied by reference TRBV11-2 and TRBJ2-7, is EAGVAQSPRYKIIEKRQSVAFWCNPISGHATLYWYQQILGQGPKLLIQFQNNGVVDDSQLPKDRFSAERLKGVDSTLKIQPAKLEDSAVYLCASSLGLTSSYEQYFGPGTRLTVT.

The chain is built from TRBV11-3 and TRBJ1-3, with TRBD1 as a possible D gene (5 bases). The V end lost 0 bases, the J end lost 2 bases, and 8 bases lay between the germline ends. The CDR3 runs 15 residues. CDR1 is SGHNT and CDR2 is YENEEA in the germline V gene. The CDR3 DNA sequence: TGTGCCAGCAGCTTAGATCGACAGACTGGAAACACCATATATTTT. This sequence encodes CASSLDRQTGNTIYF.